The 11 T cell receptor beta chains below all came from one sample that was sequenced in a study of T-cell reconstitution after alpha-beta-depleted transplantation in children. During its preparation, the TCRbeta library received unique molecular identifiers. Each CDR3 protein gets one entry after TCRdb re-called the PCR reads with MiXCR. The sample has hundreds of thousands of distinct CDR3 sequences, roughly 16% seen once. The sample in question was PBMCs, mostly from graft donor cells, obtained 360 days after TCRalphabeta/CD19-depleted stem cell transplant. All receptors derive from a boy in the first two years of life who had a stem cell transplant for Wiskott-Aldrich syndrome, so the T cells may come from the graft donor.

This clonotype occurred a few times. The chain has TRBV5-5 and TRBJ2-2; D not certain. Germline V CDR1 and CDR2: SGHKS, YYEKEE (reference sequence). V lost 5 bases and J lost 2, with 13 bases in between. This CDR3 comprises 15 residues. CDR3 loop: CASRSVGLNTGELFF. As DNA, the CDR3 is TGTGCCAGCAGGTCCGTGGGCCTTAACACCGGGGAGCTGTTTTTT.

The chain uses TRBV20-1 and TRBJ2-1; 13 bases line up with TRBD2. The junction had 10 bases not matched to a gene; V was cut back by 5 bases and J by 0 bases. The germline gives CDR1 DFQATT, CDR2 SNEGSKA (reference sequence). The CDR3 loop spans 18 amino acids. The CDR3 coding sequence is TGCAGTGCTTCAACTAGCGGGAGGGCCAGGAGCTCCTACAATGAGCAGTTCTTC. As protein: CSASTSGRARSSYNEQFF.

This clonotype was seen a few times. The chain has TRBV15 and TRBJ2-7; 7 bases line up with TRBD1. After removal of 4 bases from V and 6 bases from J, the junction contained 9 bases not matched to a gene. CDR3 length equals 14 residues. CDR1 is LNHNV, CDR2 YYDKDF, per germline (reference sequence). The CDR3 DNA reads as TGTGCCACCAGCACCCGACAGGGATATGGCGAGCAGTACTTC. Translating it yields CATSTRQGYGEQYF.

This clonotype has a count of ten or more. The CDR3, as DNA: TGTGCCATCAGTGACGGGAGTTGGGGAGAGCAGTACTTC. The encoded protein is CAISDGSWGEQYF. V usage is TRBV10-3 and J usage is TRBJ2-7, with a weak D call TRBD2 (6 bases). The CDR3 has 13 residues. Germline assignment: CDR1 ENHRY and CDR2 SYGVKD. The ends were cut back, 3 bases at V and 7 bases at J, with 13 bases in the middle.

This chain links TRBV3-1 with TRBJ2-6; 15 bases are a match to TRBD2. The germline CDR1 and CDR2 sequences are LGHDT and YNNKEL (reference sequence). The CDR3 runs to 19 residues. V lost 11 bases to trimming and J lost 3 bases; unmatched junction nucleotides: 14. CDR3 bases: TGTGCCTTCAGCCCCGGACTAGCGGGAGGGCCAGGTGGGGCCAACGTCCTGACTTTC. Its translation is CAFSPGLAGGPGGANVLTF.

This clonotype was counted a few times. The V and J genes are TRBV28 and TRBJ2-3; a possible D gene is TRBD2 (5 bases). The CDR3 consists of 16 residues. The V end lost 3 bases, the J end lost 0 bases, and 13 bases lay between the germline ends. Germline assignment: CDR1 MDHEN and CDR2 SYDVKM. The CDR3 spells CASSLMPSRSTDTQYF. The CDR3 DNA follows: TGTGCCAGCAGTTTGATGCCTAGCAGGAGCACAGATACGCAGTATTTT.

The J gene is TRBJ2-2, the V gene TRBV6-2 or TRBV6-3; D may be TRBD1 or TRBD2 (5 bases each). V was shortened by 0 bases and J by 2 bases, with 16 bases between the two germline ends. Germline V CDR1 and CDR2: MNHEY, SVGEGT. This CDR3 has 18 amino acids. The DNA of the CDR3 is TGTGCCAGCAGTTACTCGTTGAGGGGTCTCCATAACACCGGGGAGCTGTTTTTT. The encoded protein is CASSYSLRGLHNTGELFF.

The chain recombines TRBV13 with TRBJ1-4; D remains unclear. Trimming shortened V by 2 bases and J by 6 bases, and 19 bases separated the two germline ends. Germline V gives CDR1 PRHDT, CDR2 FYEKMQ (reference sequence). This CDR3 has 17 amino acids. In DNA form, the CDR3 reads TGTGCCAGCAGCTTAAGGCCCCAGTTTTTTCCGGATGAAAAACTGTTTTTT. Protein product: CASSLRPQFFPDEKLFF. The whole variable domain, remainder taken from reference TRBV13 and TRBJ1-4, is AAGVIQSPRHLIKEKRETATLKCYPIPRHDTVYWYQQGPGQDPQFLISFYEKMQSDKGSIPDRFSAQQFSDYHSELNMSSLELGDSALYFCASSLRPQFFPDEKLFFGSGTQLSVL.

V and J are TRBV10-2 and TRBJ2-5; D tentatively reads TRBD1 or TRBD2 (6 bases each). Trimming took off 4 bases at V and 5 bases at J, with 14 bases between the two ends. The CDR3 is made up of 14 amino acids. Per the germline V gene, CDR1 is WSHSY and CDR2 is SAAADI. This CDR3 reads CASSARGRHETQYF. Here the CDR3 DNA reads TGCGCCAGCAGTGCACGGGGGCGGCATGAGACCCAGTACTTC.

V usage is TRBV5-1 and J usage is TRBJ2-1, with D unresolved. The CDR3 has 18 amino acids. Germline CDR1 reads SGHRS; CDR2 reads YFSETQ. The V end lost 1 base, the J end lost 9 bases, and 26 bases lay between the germline ends. In nucleotides, the CDR3 is TGCGCCAGCAGCTTGCCCTGGTTGGAAGGTACCTCATCACGTGAGCAGTTCTTC. It is translated as CASSLPWLEGTSSREQFF.

V and J are TRBV28 and TRBJ2-4; D gene ambiguous. Trimming removed 2 bases from V and 0 bases from J, with 23 bases in between. The CDR3 runs to 20 residues. CDR1 and CDR2 (germline): MDHEN, SYDVKM. The CDR3: CASSLVWAPVNPLAKNIQYF. CDR3 nucleotides: TGTGCCAGCAGTTTAGTCTGGGCTCCCGTCAACCCTCTAGCCAAAAACATTCAGTACTTC. Filled out from reference TRBV28 and TRBJ2-4, the complete variable domain reads DVKVTQSSRYLVKRTGEKVFLECVQDMDHENMFWYRQDPGLGLRLIYFSYDVKMKEKGDIPEGYSVSREKKERFSLILESASTNQTSMYLCASSLVWAPVNPLAKNIQYFGAGTRLSVL.